These T cell receptor beta chains were read from a single sample in a study of cytomegalovirus exposure and HLA in healthy donors. Here immunoSEQ multiplex PCR was the method, and the copy in TCRdb shows in-frame clones only, minus some. The sample lists around 200,000 clones; around 83% were seen once. Sequenced sample: PBMCs. Source of these receptors: a man aged 50-60 years in good health and CMV-seronegative. Each CDR3 is given with its conserved first and last residue. The order of the fields is CDR3 DNA, CDR3 protein, clone size, J gene, V gene, D gene. The D gene is left open where the match is weak. Rows may omit the clone size; those that give it use once, few, many or a size class.

TGTGCCAGCAGTTACGGCAGGAACTCCTACAATGAGCAGTTCTTC	CASSYGRNSYNEQFF	-	TRBJ2-1	TRBV6-5	-
TGCGCCAGCAGCCCCGGACAGGGATCATACAATGAGCAGTTCTTC	CASSPGQGSYNEQFF	-	TRBJ2-1	TRBV5-1	TRBD1
TGTGCCAGCAGTACCCCTGGGACTAGCGGGGGGGATGAGCAGTTCTTC	CASSTPGTSGGDEQFF	-	TRBJ2-1	TRBV28	TRBD2
TGCGCCAGCAGCGGTCAGGGGGCGATAACCGGGGAGCTGTTTTTT	CASSGQGAITGELFF	-	TRBJ2-2	TRBV5-1	TRBD1
TGTGCCAGCAGCCTCCTAGGAGGGACCTCAGGGGAAAAACTGTTTTTT	CASSLLGGTSGEKLFF	-	TRBJ1-4	TRBV9	-
TGTGCCAGCAGCTCCTCCGCCCGGGTCTCTTCCTACGAGCAGTACTTC	CASSSSARVSSYEQYF	-	TRBJ2-7	TRBV7-2	-
TGTGCCAGCAGCTCGGACAGGGCGTACTCTGGGGCCAACGTCCTGACTTTC	CASSSDRAYSGANVLTF	-	TRBJ2-6	TRBV12-1	-
TGTGCCAGCAGTTCATCTTCCCTGGGGCCTTCTGGAAACACCATATATTTT	CASSSSSLGPSGNTIYF	-	TRBJ1-3	TRBV28	-
TGTGCCAGCAGCTTAGAGAGACCGCTAGCGCGGGAGACCCAGTACTTC	CASSLERPLARETQYF	-	TRBJ2-5	TRBV11-3	-
TGTGCCAGCGTTAGCGGGGGGGCAGGGGCAGATACGCAGTATTTT	CASVSGGAGADTQYF	-	TRBJ2-3	TRBV6-5	TRBD2
TGCGCCAGCAGCTTGGGGGCGGGAGAAGCCGGGGAGCTGTTTTTT	CASSLGAGEAGELFF	-	TRBJ2-2	TRBV5-1	TRBD2
TGTGCCAGCAGTGAAGGGAGGGATACTGAAGCTTTCTTT	CASSEGRDTEAFF	few	TRBJ1-1	TRBV2	-
TGTGCCAGCAGGAAAGGGGGAACTGGAAACACCATATATTTT	CASRKGGTGNTIYF	-	TRBJ1-3	TRBV9	-
TGTGCCAGCAGCCCCCGGGGACAGGGAGGAGCTACTAACTATGGCTACACCTTC	CASSPRGQGGATNYGYTF	-	TRBJ1-2	TRBV7-3	TRBD1
TGTGCCAGCAGAGAGGACAGCTCTGGAAACACCATATATTTT	CASREDSSGNTIYF	few	TRBJ1-3	TRBV6-6	-
TGTGCCACCAGCAGACCCGGGACAGGGAGCCTTCCGGGCGAGACCCAGTACTTC	CATSRPGTGSLPGETQYF	few	TRBJ2-5	TRBV15	TRBD1
TGCGCCAGCAGCTTGCGGGGGGACAGGGCTGGGGAAAAACTGTTTTTT	CASSLRGDRAGEKLFF	-	TRBJ1-4	TRBV5-1	TRBD1
TGTGCCAGCAGCCAATACTTGAACACTGAAGCTTTCTTT	CASSQYLNTEAFF	-	TRBJ1-1	TRBV14	-
TGTGCCAGTAGAGCGGACGCCAGCTTCAATCAGCCCCAGCATTTT	CASRADASFNQPQHF	-	TRBJ1-5	TRBV19	-
TGTGCCAGTAGTCCGCCCCGCAGGGGGGTAGACTATGGCTACACCTTC	CASSPPRRGVDYGYTF	-	TRBJ1-2	TRBV19	TRBD1
TGTGCCAGCAGTTCCGACAGGGTGGGCGGCTACACCTTC	CASSSDRVGGYTF	-	TRBJ1-2	TRBV28	TRBD1
TGTGCCAGCAGTTCCACGGACAGGGAGTACGAGCAGTACTTC	CASSSTDREYEQYF	once	TRBJ2-7	TRBV6-5	TRBD1
TGTGCCAGCAGTAATACAGGGGCCTTCTATGGCTACACCTTC	CASSNTGAFYGYTF	-	TRBJ1-2	TRBV9	TRBD1
TGTGCCAGCAGCTTAGGAAGGGGCCCTGGAAACACCATATATTTT	CASSLGRGPGNTIYF	few	TRBJ1-3	TRBV7-2	-
TGTGCCAGCAGCTTAAACCCGGGACTAGCGCTCCAAGAGACCCAGTACTTC	CASSLNPGLALQETQYF	-	TRBJ2-5	TRBV7-2	TRBD2
TGTGCCAGCAGTTACGATGGGGGCAGCAATCAGCCCCAGCATTTT	CASSYDGGSNQPQHF	once	TRBJ1-5	TRBV6-6	-
TGCGCCAGCAGCCAAGAGGGGCAAGAAGAGACCCAGTACTTC	CASSQEGQEETQYF	few	TRBJ2-5	TRBV4-3	-
TGTGCCAGCTCCAACCGGTCAGGCTCGGGGGGAGACTTC	CASSNRSGSGGDF	-	TRBJ2-5	TRBV18	TRBD2
TGTTCCAGCAGCTTAGGCGACAGGGGCCAGAGGGAAAAACTGTTTTTT	CSSSLGDRGQREKLFF	once	TRBJ1-4	TRBV7-9	TRBD1
TGCGCCAGCAGCTTGGCCGCGCTAGCGGGGACAGATACGCAGTATTTT	CASSLAALAGTDTQYF	-	TRBJ2-3	TRBV5-1	TRBD2
TGTGCCAGCAGCTTAGAGTTCAGGATGGCAAATTCACCCCTCCACTTT	CASSLEFRMANSPLHF	-	TRBJ1-6	TRBV7-2	-
TGTGCCAGCAGACGTGGGACAGGGGGGCCGTACGAGCAGTACTTC	CASRRGTGGPYEQYF	-	TRBJ2-7	TRBV6-5	TRBD1
TGTGCCAGCAGCTTAAGGCCCGGGACAGATAGGTTCTACGAGCAGTACTTC	CASSLRPGTDRFYEQYF	-	TRBJ2-7	TRBV7-2	TRBD1
TGTGCCAGCTCACCATCCCGAATCGGAGACAGGGAGTGGGGCAAAATTGGTTCACCCCTCCACTTT	CASSPSRIGDREWGKIGSPLHF	-	TRBJ1-6	TRBV18	TRBD1
TGTGCCAGCAGCGCCCAAGGACACGCGGGGACTGAAGCTTTCTTT	CASSAQGHAGTEAFF	-	TRBJ1-1	TRBV9	-
TGTGCCAGCAGTCGGACTAGCGGGAATTACAATGAGCAGTTCTTC	CASSRTSGNYNEQFF	-	TRBJ2-1	TRBV6-5	TRBD2
TGTGCCAGCAGCCCGGGGGACCCCTACGAGCAGTACTTC	CASSPGDPYEQYF	-	TRBJ2-7	TRBV11-2	-
TGTGCCAGCAGCTTAGGGACCGGGACAGGGGGGGTCGGGGAGCTGTTTTTT	CASSLGTGTGGVGELFF	-	TRBJ2-2	TRBV7-8	TRBD1
TGTGCCAGCAGCCTGACAGGGGGGATCACCGGGGAGCTGTTTTTT	CASSLTGGITGELFF	-	TRBJ2-2	TRBV14	TRBD1
TGTGCCAGCAGCCCCCTCGCGGGAGGCTTCTACGAGCAGTACTTC	CASSPLAGGFYEQYF	-	TRBJ2-7	TRBV7-3	TRBD2
TGTGCCAGCAGTGAATGGGGCCAGGGAACCACAGATACGCAGTATTTT	CASSEWGQGTTDTQYF	-	TRBJ2-3	TRBV6-1	-
TGTGCCAGCAGCTATGGACAGGGCCAAGAGACCCAGTACTTC	CASSYGQGQETQYF	-	TRBJ2-5	TRBV7-2	TRBD1
TGTGCCAGCAGCCTCGGGACTAGCGATTACAATGAGCAGTTCTTC	CASSLGTSDYNEQFF	-	TRBJ2-1	TRBV7-9	TRBD2
TGTGCCATCAGTGGAGGAGCTAGCCCCGAGGATACGCAGTATTTT	CAISGGASPEDTQYF	-	TRBJ2-3	TRBV10-3	-
TGTGCCAGCAGCCTTGACAGGGGGAGGGAGCAGTACTTC	CASSLDRGREQYF	-	TRBJ2-7	TRBV7-2	TRBD1
TGTGCCAGCAGCTTGACTAGCGGGAGCTACGAGCAGTACTTC	CASSLTSGSYEQYF	-	TRBJ2-7	TRBV5-8	TRBD2
TGCGCCAGCAGCAATGGACTAGCGGGAGTCGGGTCCGGGGAGCTGTTTTTT	CASSNGLAGVGSGELFF	-	TRBJ2-2	TRBV5-1	TRBD2
TGTGCTAGTGGTCTGCAGGGGGCGGGAAACATTCAGTACTTC	CASGLQGAGNIQYF	-	TRBJ2-4	TRBV12-5	TRBD1
TGTGCCAGCAGCAGCGGACAGGGGTTAAATGAGCAGTTCTTC	CASSSGQGLNEQFF	-	TRBJ2-1	TRBV7-3	TRBD1
TGCGCCAGCAGCCAAGATTCCGGGGGGCCCTACGAGCAGTACTTC	CASSQDSGGPYEQYF	-	TRBJ2-7	TRBV4-3	-
TGTGCCAGTAGTAGTACAGTTTTAGCTGAAGCTTTCTTT	CASSSTVLAEAFF	-	TRBJ1-1	TRBV19	-
TGTGCCAGTAGTATAAGGTCAGGGGCGTACGAGCAGTACTTC	CASSIRSGAYEQYF	-	TRBJ2-7	TRBV19	-